This T cell receptor beta chain originates from a study of T cell repertoires in cytomegalovirus infection. Whole-study context: Both CMV infection and a matching HLA type were indicated by public TCR beta signatures. Findings and limits, study-wide: HLA-C-restricted CMV clonotypes gave the most frequent clonotype in two of eight donors.

As regards this clonotype: The antigen remains unidentified.

The CDR3 contains 12 residues. Deletions cut 3 bases from V and 10 bases from J, with 12 bases between. Germline V gene data show CDR1 as SGHAT and CDR2 as FQNNGV. TCRdb itself ran the reads through MiXCR, one entry per CDR3 protein. The sample carries 200,000 to 250,000 distinct CDR3 sequences, 35% to 40% recorded once. V gene TRBV11-2 combines with J gene TRBJ1-1; perhaps TRBD1 as D (5 bases). The sequencing here drew on CD8+ T cells from cultured PBMCs, taken from culture after CMV antigen stimulation. This clonotype was sampled from a human donor in good health (CMV status not recorded). Some clones in this sample may be carry-over from other donors' samples. The CDR3 sequence: CASSFGMGGAFF. In DNA, the CDR3 is TGTGCCAGCAGCTTTGGAATGGGGGGAGCTTTCTTT.